This T cell receptor (beta chain) was identified in a study of blood T cell repertoires in COVID-19. Trimming removed 2 bases from V and 6 bases from J, with 11 bases in between. The CDR3 sequence is 13 residues long. Germline values: CDR1 GTSNPN, CDR2 SVGIG (reference sequence). Measured with immunoSEQ multiplex PCR; TCRdb has only the in-frame clones, and not every one. Of about 50,000 clones listed, 75% to 90% are singletons. The sample was peripheral blood. V is TRBV30 and J is TRBJ1-5; D is possibly TRBD1 (5 bases). This TCR was recovered from a woman aged 55-70 years with COVID-19, enrolled during active disease. CDR3 sequence reads: CAWSREGVQPQHF. For the CDR3, the DNA is TGTGCCTGGAGTAGGGAAGGGGTTCAGCCCCAGCATTTT.